This TCR beta chain is from a study of T cells in localized non-small cell lung cancer. Repertoires were generated with immunoSEQ multiplex PCR, while TCRdb's copy carries only in-frame clones and drops some. The sample has approximately 70,000 clones, roughly nine tenths seen once. As for this clone: Antigen: not known.

Notes on the study in general: In adjacent lung, a median around 52 of the top 100 tumor clones were found. Only one tumor region was sequenced, so heterogeneity remains possible. Uninvolved adjacent lung showed peak T cell clonality, exceeding tumor.

The V and J ends lost 6 bases and 9 bases respectively, with 15 bases between them. The germline V gene encodes CDR1 MNHNY and CDR2 SVGAGI (reference sequence). The CDR3 runs to 12 residues. Sequencing used peripheral blood, obtained before any cancer treatment. This chain joins TRBV6-6 and TRBJ2-7; no clear D gene. The TCR comes from a male donor aged 60 or over with stage III squamous cell lung carcinoma. The CDR3 DNA follows: TGTGCCAGCAGCCCCAAATCGGAAGGGCAGTACTTC. This gives the protein CASSPKSEGQYF.